The T cell receptor beta chain under discussion was sequenced for a study of blood T cells in healthy people across ages. V was pared by 0 bases and J by 0 bases, with 6 bases between. The CDR3 totals 14 residues. The germline V gene has CDR1 DFQATT and CDR2 SNEGSKA (reference sequence). PCR was performed a second time for about 7 to 12 cycles using a sample-barcoded 5' primer and a J-beta primer mix. TCRdb redid the calling of the 5' RACE reads with MiXCR, one entry per CDR3 protein. The sample contains about 1.5 million distinct CDR3 sequences, about 42% of which appear only once. This clonotype originated in a woman aged 18-30 years in good health. V usage is TRBV20-1 and J usage is TRBJ1-5; unclear D gene. Sequenced sample: blood. The CDR3 sequence is CSAREILSNQPQHF. The CDR3, as DNA: TGCAGTGCTAGAGAGATTCTTAGCAATCAGCCCCAGCATTTT.